The clone carrying this TCR beta chain turned up a few times. Its matching antigen is unknown. The CDR3 runs 15 residues. Germline CDR1 reads SGHDN; CDR2 reads FVKESK. V lost 4 bases and J 4 bases, leaving 15 bases between the germline ends. Tumor tissue was taken before any definitive surgery or chemotherapy was given. Method: immunoSEQ multiplex PCR; TCRdb's copy keeps in-frame clones and lacks some. Among approximately 6,200 clones, roughly three quarters were seen once, and the ten largest hold 7.5% to 9.5%. The sample originates from a study of high-grade serous ovarian cancer treatment subgroups. Overall study context: Samples averaged about 15,000 reads and approximately 7,000 unique TCR beta rearrangements. Study conclusions and caveats: These tumor repertoires lack spatial information from bulk sequencing. TCR clonal relatedness correlated positively with neoantigen level.

Sequences were obtained from tumor tissue. This clonotype was sampled from a human donor with high-grade serous ovarian cancer. The chain combines TRBV14 with TRBJ2-3; D perhaps matches TRBD2 (7 bases). CDR3 residues: CASSLTGREADTQYF. In DNA, the CDR3 is TGTGCCAGCAGCCTGACAGGCCGGGAGGCAGATACGCAGTATTTT.